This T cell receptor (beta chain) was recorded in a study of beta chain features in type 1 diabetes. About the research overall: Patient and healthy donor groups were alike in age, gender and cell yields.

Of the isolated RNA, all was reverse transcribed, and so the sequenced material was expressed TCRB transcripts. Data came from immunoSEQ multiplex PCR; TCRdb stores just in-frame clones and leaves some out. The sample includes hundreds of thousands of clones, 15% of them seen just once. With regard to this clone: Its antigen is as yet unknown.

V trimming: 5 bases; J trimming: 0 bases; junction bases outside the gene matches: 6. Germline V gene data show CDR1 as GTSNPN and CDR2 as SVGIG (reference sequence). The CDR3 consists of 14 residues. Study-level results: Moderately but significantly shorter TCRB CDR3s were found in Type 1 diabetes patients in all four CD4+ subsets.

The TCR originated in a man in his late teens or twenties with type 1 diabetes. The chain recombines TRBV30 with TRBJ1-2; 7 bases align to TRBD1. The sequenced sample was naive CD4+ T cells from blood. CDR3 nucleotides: TGTGCCTGGGCAAAAGGGGGCTCTAACTATGGCTACACCTTC. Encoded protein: CAWAKGGSNYGYTF.